The 9 T cell receptor beta chains presented below share a single source sample, sequenced in a study of cytomegalovirus exposure and HLA in healthy donors (dated by TCRdb to 2016 to 2017). Libraries came from the immunoSEQ multiplex PCR assay. What TCRdb holds here is the immuneACCESS table cut down to in-frame rearrangements. Part of the clones is not present; checked against another copy, under half of the missing clones reflect an unresolved V gene, and the others are unexplained. This sample lists some 160,000 clones; roughly 92% were detected once. The ten most abundant clones make up about 0.7% of the sample. Sequencing was done on a sample of PBMCs. These TCRs come from a young man in good health and CMV-seronegative.

This chain links TRBV2 with TRBJ1-6; D ambiguous. Trimming took off 2 bases at V and 4 bases at J, with 15 bases between the two ends. Germline CDR1 SNHLY, CDR2 FYNNEI. The CDR3 is made up of 17 amino acids. CDR3 sequence: CASSESNPTRYNSPLHF. The CDR3 coding sequence is TGTGCCAGCAGTGAAAGTAACCCTACCCGATATAATTCACCCCTCCACTTT.

A single count supports this clone. The rearrangement links TRBV5-5 to TRBJ1-2, with 7 bases matching TRBD1. Per the germline V gene, CDR1 is SGHKS and CDR2 is YYEKEE (reference sequence). This CDR3 region has 16 residues. Trimming removed 4 bases from V and 1 base from J; junction bases left unmatched: 10. CDR3 residues: CASSRVQGSDNYGYTF. The CDR3 bases are TGTGCCAGCAGCCGAGTACAGGGGTCCGATAACTATGGCTACACCTTC.

V usage is TRBV18 and J usage is TRBJ2-5; TRBD1 matches at 9 bases. Germline V gene data show CDR1 as KGHSH and CDR2 as LQKENI. V trimming: 0 bases; J trimming: 6 bases; junction bases outside the gene matches: 8. CDR3 length: 16 residues. CDR3: CASSPPSVTGGQTQYF. CDR3 coding DNA: TGTGCCAGCTCACCACCTTCCGTCACAGGGGGCCAGACCCAGTACTTC.

The chain has TRBV7-9 and TRBJ1-6; D unresolved. Per the germline V gene, CDR1 is SEHNR and CDR2 is FQNEAQ (reference sequence). V was cut by 5 bases and J by 9 bases, with 14 bases left in between. The CDR3 sequence is 14 residues long. CDR3 in amino acids: CASSPPPPISPLHF. The CDR3 DNA reads TGTGCCAGCAGCCCACCTCCGCCTATTTCACCCCTCCACTTT.

A single count supports this clone. The DNA for the CDR3 is TGTGCCAGCAGCTCCCCCGGGGCGGGGAGAATCGACTACACCTTC. This translates into CASSSPGAGRIDYTF. The J gene is TRBJ1-2, the V gene TRBV11-1, with a possible D match to TRBD1 (5 bases). The CDR3 is 15 amino acids. Germline assignment: CDR1 SGHAT and CDR2 FQDESV (reference sequence). V gave up 4 bases and J gave up 10 bases, with 22 bases separating them. Filled out from reference TRBV11-1 and TRBJ1-2, the complete variable domain reads EAEVAQSPRYKITEKSQAVAFWCDPISGHATLYWYRQILGQGPELLVQFQDESVVDDSQLPKDRFSAERLKGVDSTLKIQPAELGDSAMYLCASSSPGAGRIDYTFGSGTRLTVV.

The chain couples TRBV7-9 to TRBJ1-5, with TRBD1 matching over 8 bases. The V and J ends lost 5 bases and 7 bases, in that order; junction bases with no gene match: 7. CDR1 and CDR2 (germline): SEHNR, FQNEAQ (reference sequence). The CDR3 is 14 amino acids. This CDR3 is CASSKQGGGQPQHF. For the CDR3, the DNA is TGTGCCAGCAGCAAACAGGGGGGGGGCCAGCCCCAGCATTTT.

The chain combines TRBV19 with TRBJ1-5; TRBD1 might be the D (6 bases). V was trimmed by 7 bases and J by 2 bases, leaving 18 bases between them. The CDR3 is 16 amino acids. Germline lookup yields CDR1 LNHDA and CDR2 SQIVND (reference sequence). The CDR3 loop reads CASTLVGTQGNQPQHF. The DNA of the CDR3 is TGTGCCAGTACATTGGTGGGGACACAGGGCAATCAGCCCCAGCATTTT.

This sequence joins TRBV7-8 and TRBJ1-3; 8 positions agree with TRBD1. The germline V gene has CDR1 SGHVS and CDR2 FQNEAQ. With V trimmed by 3 bases and J by 1 base, 8 bases remained unmatched. The CDR3 is 17 residues long. The CDR3 region has the DNA TGTGCCAGCAGCTTTAGAGGACAGGGACCTTCTGGAAACACCATATATTTT. Residues: CASSFRGQGPSGNTIYF.

The chain is built from TRBV7-8 and TRBJ2-1, with 11 nucleotides matching TRBD2. The V gene end was trimmed by 1 base and the J gene end by 0 bases; junction bases not matched to a gene: 2. Germline V lookup: CDR1 SGHVS, CDR2 FQNEAQ. CDR3 size: 17 residues. The DNA for the CDR3 is TGTGCCAGCAGCTTAGAAGGGACTAGCGGCTCCTACAATGAGCAGTTCTTC. Its translation is CASSLEGTSGSYNEQFF.